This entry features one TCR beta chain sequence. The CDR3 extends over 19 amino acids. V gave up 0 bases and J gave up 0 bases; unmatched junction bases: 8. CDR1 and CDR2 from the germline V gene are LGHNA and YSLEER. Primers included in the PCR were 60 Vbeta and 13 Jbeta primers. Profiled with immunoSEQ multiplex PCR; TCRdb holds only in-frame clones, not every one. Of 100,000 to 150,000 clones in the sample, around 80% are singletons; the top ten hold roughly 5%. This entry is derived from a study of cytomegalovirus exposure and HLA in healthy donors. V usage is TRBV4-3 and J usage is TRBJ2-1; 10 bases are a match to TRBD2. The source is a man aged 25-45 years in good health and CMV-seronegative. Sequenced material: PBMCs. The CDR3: CASSQDGLAEDFSYNEQFF. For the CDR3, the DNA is TGCGCCAGCAGCCAAGACGGACTAGCGGAGGACTTCTCCTACAATGAGCAGTTCTTC.